The following is a T cell receptor (beta chain) sequence with its context. Here immunoSEQ multiplex PCR was the method, and the copy in TCRdb shows in-frame clones only, minus some. The table records 80,000 to 90,000 clones, about 88% of them present only once. The V and J ends lost 7 bases and 2 bases, in that order; junction bases with no gene match: 10. The CDR3 contains 16 residues. The germline gives CDR1 ENHRY, CDR2 SYGVKD. The data originate from a study of blood T cell repertoires in COVID-19. The chain is built from TRBV10-3 and TRBJ2-3; 9 bases map to TRBD2. This clonotype originated in a man older than 75 with active or convalescent COVID-19. The material sequenced was peripheral blood. The CDR3 sequence: CAIKLSLAGNTDTQYF. The CDR3, as DNA: TGTGCCATCAAGTTAAGCCTAGCGGGGAACACAGATACGCAGTATTTT.